Listed below are T cell receptor beta chains from one sample, sequenced in a study of metastatic and nonmetastatic thyroid tumors. Via MiXCR, TCRdb re-called the PCR reads. The sample records some 40,000 clones, 13% being singletons. Input material: blood. These receptors were collected from a female donor with papillary thyroid cancer or a benign thyroid nodule (not recorded which). Some clones in this sample may be carry-over from other donors' samples. CDR3s leave out the opening cysteine and the closing phenylalanine or tryptophan. D genes are given only for firm matches.

d_call j_call v_call cdr3_aa
. TRBJ1-2 TRBV29-1 SAGGGYGYT
. TRBJ1-6 TRBV2 ASSENRPKFSYNSPLH
. TRBJ1-1 TRBV19 ASSMQAGRGTEAF
TRBD2 TRBJ2-3 TRBV6-1 AVLTSGSGDTQY
TRBD1 TRBJ1-5 TRBV28 ASRPTGSVPQH
. TRBJ2-2 TRBV28 DSSQATGELF
. TRBJ2-2 TRBV10-1 ASSIAVNTGELF
. TRBJ1-1 TRBV6-1 ASSPPVGDTEAF
. TRBJ2-2 TRBV11-3 ASRVGRTGELF
TRBD1 TRBJ2-7 TRBV28 ASSSRGGTGLSYEQY
. TRBJ1-3 TRBV12-3/TRBV12-4 ASRAGGRNTIY
TRBD1 TRBJ2-7 TRBV27 ASSFPRDRVGEQY
. TRBJ2-5 TRBV20-1 SALRGETQY
TRBD1 TRBJ1-2 TRBV5-1 ASGPTTGTYGYT
TRBD2 TRBJ2-1 TRBV5-6 ASSLNGARREHEQF
. TRBJ1-1 TRBV6-1 ASSLPAEGRAF